This TCR beta chain comes out of a study of T cell repertoires in cytomegalovirus infection. About the research overall: Selection of CMV epitopes for the study included recently identified HLA-C-restricted and well-studied HLA-B-restricted ones. Regarding the study as a whole: Totalled public TCR beta family frequency picked out people who carried CMV plus the relevant HLA.

Germline V gene lookup returns CDR1 DFQATT and CDR2 SNEGSKA (reference sequence). Trimming cost V 1 base and J 3 bases, with 13 bases left between them. The CDR3 is 15 residues long. TCRdb redid the calling of the reads with MiXCR, one entry per CDR3 protein. The sample contains about half a million distinct CDR3 sequences, approximately 46% of which appear only once. Comment on this clonotype: What it binds is unknown.

The chain carries TRBV20-1 and TRBJ2-1, with D hard to call. The source of this sequence is a human donor in good health (CMV status not recorded). Some clones in this sample may be carry-over from other donors' samples. The input for sequencing was cultured PBMCs, taken from culture after CMV antigen stimulation. CDR3 sequence (DNA): TGCAGTGCTAGAGGCTCTGAAGGCGTCTACAATGAGCAGTTCTTC. It codes for CSARGSEGVYNEQFF.